This TCR beta chain was profiled in a study of T cells in Graves' hyperthyroidism and ophthalmopathy. Looking at the study overall: Any treatment followed the collection of peripheral blood at initial diagnosis. Study-level results: Before onset, ophthalmopathy was predicted by the model a median approximately 6.7 months earlier.

This clonotype was found once. What it binds is not known. A much larger clone lies a single base off, so this may be a read error. Germline-derived CDR1 and CDR2 are GTSNPN and SVGIG (reference sequence). The CDR3 is 13 amino acids. Researchers took RNA transcripts and amplified the TCR beta CDR3 regions from them. The TCR CDR3 first-round RT-PCR relied on the HTBI primer set. TCRdb redid the calling of the multiplex PCR reads with MiXCR, one entry per CDR3 protein. The sample consists of about 720,000 distinct CDR3 sequences, 16% of them appearing once. The TCR sequence derives from a man aged 18 to 30 with Graves' hyperthyroidism. The V gene is TRBV30, the J gene TRBJ1-5; D is unclear. Source material: blood. CDR3 amino acids: CAWSFLGNQSQHF. The CDR3 DNA reads as TGTGCCTGGAGTTTCCTCGGGAATCAGTCCCAGCATTTT. Supplemented by reference TRBV30 and TRBJ1-5, the full variable domain reads SQTIHQWPATLVQPVGSPLSLECTVEGTSNPNLYWYRQAAGRGLQLLFYSVGIGQISSEVPQNLSASRPQDRQFILSSKKLLLSDSGFYLCAWSFLGNQSQHFGDGTRLSIL.